The entry below gives a single T cell receptor (beta chain) sequence along with its context. Additional DNA sequences in this sample encode the identical CDR3. Germline V gene sequence: CDR1 SGDLS, CDR2 YYNGEE. The CDR3 is 14 residues long. V was cut by 0 bases and J by 2 bases, with 8 bases left in between. Naive CD8 cells lacked CD45RO and underwent positive selection for CCR7, leaving out terminally differentiated effector memory CD45RA+ cells. The data were taken from a study of shared clonotypes between healthy human individuals. Clones were read by immunoSEQ multiplex PCR, and TCRdb kept only the in-frame ones, dropping some. The sample shows about 2 million clones, just under 95% of them seen only once.

The receptor comes from a man younger than 35 in good health. The material sequenced was naive CD8+ T cells sorted from blood. This chain links TRBV9 with TRBJ1-1; D gene ambiguous. CDR3 region: CASSVVEGNTEAFF. The DNA for the CDR3 is TGTGCCAGCAGCGTAGTGGAAGGAAACACTGAAGCTTTCTTT.